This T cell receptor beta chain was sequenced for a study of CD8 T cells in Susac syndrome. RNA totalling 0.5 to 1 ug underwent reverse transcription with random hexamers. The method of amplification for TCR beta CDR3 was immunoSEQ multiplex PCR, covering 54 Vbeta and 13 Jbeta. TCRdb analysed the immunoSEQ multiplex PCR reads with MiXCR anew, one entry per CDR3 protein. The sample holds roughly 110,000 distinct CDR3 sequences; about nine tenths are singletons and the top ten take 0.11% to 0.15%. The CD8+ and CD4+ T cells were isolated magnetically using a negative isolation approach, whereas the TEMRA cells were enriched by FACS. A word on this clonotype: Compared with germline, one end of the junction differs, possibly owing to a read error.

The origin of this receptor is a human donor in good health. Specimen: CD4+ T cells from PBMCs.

CDR3 sequence reads: CSVDWGSGANILTF. CDR3 DNA sequence: TGCAGCGTTGATTGGGGGTCTGGGGCCAACATCCTGACTTTC. V is TRBV29-1 and J is TRBJ2-6; either TRBD1 or TRBD2 may supply D (5 bases each). This CDR3 has 14 amino acids. Per germline, CDR1 SQVTM and CDR2 ANQGSEA.